This T cell receptor (beta chain) was obtained from a study of shared clonotypes between healthy human individuals (dated by TCRdb to about 2020). Context from the whole study: The cohort comprised two women and a few men aged 18 to 49 years. Per donor, three plates each were used for CD4 naive and CD4 memory, two for CD8 naive, and one for CD8 memory. To estimate repertoire size and how much clonotypes are shared between individuals, the study performed deep sequencing of blood TCR repertoires from roughly five healthy adults. Different laboratories and diverse techniques were used to prepare libraries and sequence TCR repertoires, to increase sequencing depth and limit assay-specific biases. Leukapheresis yielded between about 0.94 and 9 billion PBMCs per donor.

What the study reported, not specific to this receptor: The small number of donors limited the genetic and exposure-history diversity represented. Compared with non-shared clonotypes, clonotypes shared by all four sorted-subset donors had higher generation probabilities. Pairwise subsampling led to the expectation that sequencing depth would affect the degree of clonotype sharing among donors. Sampling was restricted to blood, and TCR repertoires in tissue are likely to differ from TCR repertoires in blood. Approximately 5% of naive CD4, around 3.6% of naive CD8, approximately 2% of memory CD4, and approximately 0.39% of memory CD8 clonotypes were shared across several donors. Naive subsets generally had larger estimated clonotype richness than memory subsets did. Rarefaction of sorted-subset datasets indicated incomplete sequencing despite the large sequencing depth.

The junction shows trimming of 1 base on V and 0 bases on J, plus 9 bases between the germline ends. The CDR3, from cysteine to phenylalanine, totals 15 residues. Of the read, only the CDR3 DNA is kept; its 45 bases are in frame from base 1. Based on the germline V gene (reference sequence), the CDR1 and CDR2 sequences are SEHNR and FQNEAQ. Using the deep immunoSEQ assay, multiplex PCR amplified TCR CDR3 regions from genomic DNA. Extracted genomic DNA from each cell subset was spread evenly across all wells of several immunoSEQ 96-well plates, with each plate serving as a replicate. For sorted subsets, 200 to 250 ng genomic DNA, equal to 25,000 to 35,000 T cell genomes, was loaded into each replicate PCR. Purified libraries were measured with a Qubit 3.0 fluorometer, size-checked on a Bioanalyzer 2100, and measured again with the KAPA Library Quantification kit. Every immunoSEQ 96-well plate was sequenced on a dedicated single-read 150-cycle Illumina NextSeq 550 flow cell. Processing in the source paper ran as follows. The immunoSEQ output contained only junctional sequences without quality scores, so filtering could not match that applied to full-length reads. To assign V/J genes and CDR3, sequences were annotated against IMGT germline references using PyIR, a Python wrapper for IgBLAST v1.9. Reads were removed for weak V/J assignments (E-value above 1e-6), missing CDR3, stop codons, out-of-frame junctions, or ambiguous translated residues. V3J clonotypes were defined as sequences sharing the same inferred V gene, J gene, and CDR3 amino acid sequence. The percentage overlap between two repertoires was calculated by dividing the number of shared unique clonotypes by the size of the smaller repertoire. Richness of each repertoire was evaluated using RTK rarefaction, the Chao1 estimator, and Recon v2.1 estimates of unobserved clonotypes. For all TCRbeta clonotypes obtained by the gDNA method from a few donors, generation probabilities were computed with OLGA. Held by TCRdb, this immuneACCESS table contains in-frame sequences only and omits some clones. Under half of the omission traces to an unresolved V gene where checked; the cause of the rest is unknown. V and J calls and clone size are copied from that table; D and trimming were computed from the DNA. This sample holds roughly 2,000,000 clones; 85% to 95% were observed only once. The ten largest clones capture approximately 1.6% of the sample.

CD8 naive samples were obtained by positive selection for CCR7 among CD45RO-negative cells, yielding a CD45RA+CCR7+ population from which TemRA cells were excluded. Donors were healthy HIV-negative adults with no recently reported acute infections or vaccinations. Every donor was a Caucasian adult living in Nashville, Tennessee, USA. Blood was obtained by leukapheresis, after which PBMCs were separated by Ficoll-Histopaque density gradient centrifugation and cryopreserved in liquid nitrogen vapor phase. Analytical flow cytometry was used to check the purity and quantity of every magnetically sorted T cell population. Genomic DNA was isolated from every sorted fraction and measured by UV absorbance on a Nanodrop 2000c. With regard to this clone: The antigen this receptor binds is unknown. The input lacks base qualities; no much larger clone sits a single base away.

The TCR was taken from a man in his late teens or twenties in good health. Some clones in this sample may be carry-over from other donors' samples. The chain is made from TRBV7-9 and TRBJ1-1, with the D segment identity uncertain. The sequenced material came from naive CD8+ T cells from PBMCs. According to the study, the label for this sample's cell subset or site signals: CD45RA+CCR7+. The DNA sequence is TGTGCCAGCAGCTTAGAACCAAACATGAACACTGAAGCTTTCTTT. It encodes CASSLEPNMNTEAFF.